This TCR beta chain was sequenced for a study of T-cell memory formation after mild COVID-19. Overall study findings and caveats: Cross-reactive memory seemingly joined, as some responding clones were found in pre-infection memory.

This clonotype was recorded at least ten times. What it binds is not known. The J segment lost 0 bases and the V segment lost 5 bases, leaving 7 bases of the junction unmatched. Germline CDR1 MNHEY, CDR2 SVGAGI. The length of the CDR3 is 16 residues. Each CDR3 protein gets one entry after TCRdb re-called the 5' RACE reads with MiXCR. The table lists approximately 400,000 distinct CDR3 sequences, approximately 25% of them singletons. The sequencing input was PBMCs or a T cell subset sorted from them (not recorded which). V is TRBV6-5 and J is TRBJ2-4; TRBD1 aligns across 7 bases. The TCR was taken from an adult woman who had mild COVID-19 (a few samples of this study predate the infection). Cell type and time point are not known. Here the CDR3 reads CASSPYRQGAKNIQYF. Written as DNA, the CDR3 is TGTGCCAGCAGTCCCTATCGACAGGGAGCCAAAAACATTCAGTACTTC.